One and the same sample provided the 3 T cell receptor delta chains below, sequenced in a study of Vδ1+ human thymocytes. The study's findings and limits: Thymic TRG and TRD repertoires appeared highly polyclonal, with Gaussian CDR3 length distributions.

No antigen has been assigned to these receptors. Extracted RNA was reverse transcribed into cDNA. The CDR3 regions were amplified by multiplex PCR from V-gene primers to a constant-region primer. With CATT, TCRdb re-called clones from the multiplex PCR reads. The sample holds about 73,000 delta-chain clones; about 35% are singletons and the top ten take approximately 0.3%. Material for sequencing was Vdelta1+ gamma-delta thymocytes from the thymus. Subset indicated: FACS-sorted CD3+ TCRalphabeta- TCRVdelta1+ TCRVdelta2- thymocytes. The receptors stem from a boy under two years old who had congenital heart surgery.

This clone has only one observation. Other DNA variants within this sample encode the same CDR3. The chain has TRDV1 and TRDJ1, with D unresolved. Trimming removed 0 bases at V and 0 bases at J, with 14 bases between. Germline values: CDR1 TSWWSYY, CDR2 QGS. The CDR3 is 17 residues long. The CDR3 protein is CALGELSRGKYTDKLIF. The CDR3, as DNA: TGTGCTCTTGGGGAACTGTCCCGTGGGAAGTACACCGATAAACTCATCTTT.

The table lists this clone with a few counts. The chain recombines TRDV1 with TRDJ1, with D perhaps TRDD2 (9 bases). With 3 bases removed from V and 0 bases from J, the gap between germline ends came to 41 bases. The CDR3 covers 25 residues. Germline CDR1 and CDR2: TSWWSYY and QGS. CDR3 sequence reads: CALGDLRPSYVELGIPIGYTDKLIF. As DNA, the CDR3 is TGTGCTCTTGGGGACCTGCGGCCTTCCTACGTTGAACTGGGGATACCGATTGGGTACACCGATAAACTCATCTTT.

Concerning this clone: Since a much larger clone is just one base distant, this may be a read error. The genes are TRDV2 and TRDJ1; D gene ambiguous. Trimming cost V 5 bases and J 4 bases, with 4 bases left between them. The CDR3 has 10 residues. Germline V gene sequence: CDR1 GEAIGNYY, CDR2 EKD. The CDR3 DNA reads as TGTGCCTGTGCAGGCGATAAACTCATCTTT. It translates to CACAGDKLIF.